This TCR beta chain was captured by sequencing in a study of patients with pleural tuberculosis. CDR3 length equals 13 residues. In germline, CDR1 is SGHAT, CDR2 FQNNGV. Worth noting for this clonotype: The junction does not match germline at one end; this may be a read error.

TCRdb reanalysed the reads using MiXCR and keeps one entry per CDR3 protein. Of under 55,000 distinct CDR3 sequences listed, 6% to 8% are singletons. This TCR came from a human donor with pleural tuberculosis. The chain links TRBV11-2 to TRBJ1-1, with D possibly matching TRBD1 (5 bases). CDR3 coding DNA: TGTGCCAGCAGTCCAAGACAGAACACTGAAGCTTCCTTT. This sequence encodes CASSPRQNTEASF.